The 13 T cell receptor beta chains below were found in one sample sequenced in a study of T cell responses to AZD1222 COVID-19 vaccine. Data came from immunoSEQ multiplex PCR; TCRdb stores just in-frame clones and leaves some out. Of some 95,000 clones in the sample, 85% to 90% were seen once. Sequencing was performed on peripheral blood, taken on day 0 of MenACWY control vaccination. The receptors stem from an adult in good health.

The chain employs TRBV30 and TRBJ2-7, with D unclear. CDR3 length equals 13 residues. The germline V and J ends were trimmed by 0 bases and 1 base, with 7 bases remaining between them. Germline V gives CDR1 GTSNPN, CDR2 SVGIG (reference sequence). The CDR3 nucleotides are TGTGCCTGGAGTGTGGATTATTCCTACGAGCAGTACTTC. Its translation: CAWSVDYSYEQYF.

The gene calls are TRBV9 and TRBJ1-2; D is unclear. V lost 3 bases and J lost 8, with 23 bases in between. This CDR3 region has 16 residues. Germline assignment: CDR1 SGDLS and CDR2 YYNGEE. The CDR3 spells CASSANLDGEIGGYTF. CDR3 in DNA: TGTGCCAGCAGCGCCAACCTCGACGGGGAAATTGGGGGCTACACCTTC.

The chain employs TRBV5-8 and TRBJ1-1, with D possibly being TRBD1 (5 bases). Per the germline V gene, CDR1 is SGHTS and CDR2 is YDEGEE. The ends were cut back, 3 bases at V and 1 base at J, with 16 bases in the middle. The CDR3 loop spans 16 amino acids. In DNA form, the CDR3 reads TGTGCCAGCAGCTCGAGTATCGACAGAGGGAACACTGAAGCTTTCTTT. Its protein is CASSSSIDRGNTEAFF.

The chain is built from TRBV7-2 and TRBJ1-3, with D perhaps TRBD1 (5 bases). Trimming cost V 5 bases and J 0 bases, with 8 bases left between them. Germline lookup yields CDR1 SGHTA and CDR2 FQGNSA. The CDR3 has 14 residues. CDR3 amino acids: CASSRDSSGNTIYF. DNA of the CDR3: TGTGCCAGCAGCCGTGACAGCTCTGGAAACACCATATATTTT.

The genes are TRBV4-1 and TRBJ2-7; D is unclear. This CDR3 contains 13 residues. The ends were cut back, 0 bases at V and 6 bases at J, with 9 bases in the middle. Germline assignment: CDR1 MGHRA and CDR2 YSYEKL. CDR3 sequence: CASSQEGFFEQYF. The CDR3 bases are TGCGCCAGCAGCCAAGAGGGGTTTTTCGAGCAGTACTTC.

The chain employs TRBV7-9 and TRBJ2-1; D might be TRBD2 (5 bases). The V end was cut by 3 bases, the J end by 0 bases, with 15 bases between. Germline V gives CDR1 SEHNR, CDR2 FQNEAQ (reference sequence). The CDR3 has 17 residues. CDR3 coding DNA: TGTGCCAGCAGCTTGGGTCCTAGCAGGAGCTCCTACAATGAGCAGTTCTTC. Its protein product is CASSLGPSRSSYNEQFF.

This clone ranks as medium-sized (0.01 to 0.1%). The chain combines TRBV21-1 with TRBJ1-2. TRBV21-1 has pseudogene status. This CDR3 spans 15 amino acids. DNA of the CDR3: TGTGCCAGCAGCCCAAAGAAACAGACCTGGGGAGGCTACACCTTC. It encodes CASSPKKQTWGGYTF.

This clone has a handful of counts. The V call is TRBV6-5, the J call TRBJ1-1; tentatively, D is TRBD1 (6 bases). Per the germline V gene, CDR1 is MNHEY and CDR2 is SVGAGI. The V end lost 2 bases, the J end lost 7 bases, and 17 bases lay between the germline ends. The CDR3 sequence is 15 residues long. The chain's CDR3 is CASSYTQGRGGEAFF. In DNA, the CDR3 is TGTGCCAGCAGTTACACACAGGGACGTGGGGGTGAAGCTTTCTTT.

V is TRBV19 and J is TRBJ2-7; D is uncertain. Trimming took 3 bases from V and 0 from J, leaving 6 bases between them. The CDR3 length is 13 residues. Germline assignment: CDR1 LNHDA and CDR2 SQIVND (reference sequence). The CDR3 DNA is TGTGCCAGTAGTATGGCGGACTCCTACGAGCAGTACTTC. The encoded protein is CASSMADSYEQYF.

The gene calls are TRBV28 and TRBJ2-7; D is undetermined. Germline values: CDR1 MDHEN, CDR2 SYDVKM. The ends were cut back, 7 bases at V and 4 bases at J, with 8 bases in the middle. The CDR3 runs to 11 residues. The CDR3 spells CASNLGYEQYF. In nucleotides, the CDR3 is TGTGCCAGCAACCTGGGGTACGAGCAGTACTTC.

This chain connects TRBV18 to TRBJ2-7; TRBD2 agrees at 15 bases. The CDR3 sequence is 14 residues long. V was pared by 3 bases and J by 6 bases, with 0 bases of the junction left unmatched. CDR1 is KGHSH and CDR2 is LQKENI in the germline V gene. This chain's CDR3 is CASSPGLAGGEQYF. Here the CDR3 DNA reads TGTGCCAGCTCACCGGGACTAGCGGGGGGCGAGCAGTACTTC.

V usage is TRBV24-1 and J usage is TRBJ2-7; TRBD1 matches at 7 bases. In germline, CDR1 is KGHDR, CDR2 SFDVKD. V was clipped by 3 bases and J by 2 bases; unmatched bases: 0. The CDR3 is 13 amino acids. CDR3: CATSDGTAYEQYF. The CDR3 coding sequence is TGTGCCACCAGTGATGGGACAGCCTACGAGCAGTACTTC.

This rearrangement joins TRBV6-2 or TRBV6-3 to TRBJ2-2, with 7 bases aligning to TRBD1. The CDR3 has 15 residues. The trim removed 5 bases at V and 2 bases at J, leaving 5 bases unmatched. Germline lookup yields CDR1 MNHEY and CDR2 SVGEGT. This chain's CDR3 is CASSEGAQNTGELFF. CDR3 DNA: TGTGCCAGCAGTGAGGGGGCGCAAAACACCGGGGAGCTGTTTTTT.